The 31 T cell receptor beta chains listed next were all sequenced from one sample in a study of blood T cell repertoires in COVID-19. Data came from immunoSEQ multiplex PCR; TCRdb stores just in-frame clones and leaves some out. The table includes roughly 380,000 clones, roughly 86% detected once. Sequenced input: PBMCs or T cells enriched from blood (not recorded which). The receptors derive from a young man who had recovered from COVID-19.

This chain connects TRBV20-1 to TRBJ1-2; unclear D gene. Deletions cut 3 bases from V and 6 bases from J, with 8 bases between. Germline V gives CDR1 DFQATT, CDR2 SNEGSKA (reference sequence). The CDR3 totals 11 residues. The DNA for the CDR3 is TGCAGTGCTAGTCGGAGGGATGGCTACACCTTC. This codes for CSASRRDGYTF.

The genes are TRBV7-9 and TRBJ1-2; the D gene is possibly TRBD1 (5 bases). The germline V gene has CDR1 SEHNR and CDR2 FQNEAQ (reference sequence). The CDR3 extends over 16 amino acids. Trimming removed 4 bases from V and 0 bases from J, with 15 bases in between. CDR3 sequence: CASSSGGAAPNYGYTF. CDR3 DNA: TGTGCCAGCAGCTCCGGAGGGGCAGCCCCTAACTATGGCTACACCTTC.

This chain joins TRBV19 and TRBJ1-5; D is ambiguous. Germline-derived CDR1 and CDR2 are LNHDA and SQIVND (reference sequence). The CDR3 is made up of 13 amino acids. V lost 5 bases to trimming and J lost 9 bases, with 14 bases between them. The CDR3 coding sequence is TGTGCCAGTAGTCCCCAGACCGCAGGGCCCCAGCATTTT. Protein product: CASSPQTAGPQHF.

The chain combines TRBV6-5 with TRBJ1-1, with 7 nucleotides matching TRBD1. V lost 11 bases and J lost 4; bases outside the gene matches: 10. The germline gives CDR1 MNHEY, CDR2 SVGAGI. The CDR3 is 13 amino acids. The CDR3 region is CAGGQGDSTEAFF. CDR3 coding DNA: TGTGCCGGGGGGCAGGGGGACTCCACTGAAGCTTTCTTT.

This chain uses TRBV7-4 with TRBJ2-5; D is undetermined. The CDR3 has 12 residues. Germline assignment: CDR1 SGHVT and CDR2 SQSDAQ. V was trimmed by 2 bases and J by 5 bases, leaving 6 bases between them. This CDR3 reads CASSLCGETQYF. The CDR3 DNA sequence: TGTGCCAGCAGCTTATGCGGCGAGACCCAGTACTTC.

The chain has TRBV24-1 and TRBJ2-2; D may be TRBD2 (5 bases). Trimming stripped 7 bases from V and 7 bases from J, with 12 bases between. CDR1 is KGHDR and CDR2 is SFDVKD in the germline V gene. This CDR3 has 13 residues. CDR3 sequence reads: CATSATSHGELFF. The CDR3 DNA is TGTGCCACCAGCGCCACTAGTCACGGGGAGCTGTTTTTT.

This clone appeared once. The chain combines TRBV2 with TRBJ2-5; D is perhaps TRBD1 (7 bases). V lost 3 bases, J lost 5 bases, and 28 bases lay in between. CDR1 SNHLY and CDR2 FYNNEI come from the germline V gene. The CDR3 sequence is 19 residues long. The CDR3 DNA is TGTGCCAGCAGTGATAATGGTCCGGGCAGGGGGGCGAGTCTGGAGACCCAGTACTTC. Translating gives CASSDNGPGRGASLETQYF. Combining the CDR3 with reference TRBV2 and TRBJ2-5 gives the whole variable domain EPEVTQTPSHQVTQMGQEVILRCVPISNHLYFYWYRQILGQKVEFLVSFYNNEISEKSEIFDDQFSVERPDGSNFTLKIRSTKLEDSAMYFCASSDNGPGRGASLETQYFGPGTRLLVL.

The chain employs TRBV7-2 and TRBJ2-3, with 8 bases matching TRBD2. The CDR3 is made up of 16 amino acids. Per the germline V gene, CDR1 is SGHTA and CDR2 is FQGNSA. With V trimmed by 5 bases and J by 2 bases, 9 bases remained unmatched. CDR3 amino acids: CASSSYGGGFTDTQYF. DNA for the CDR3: TGTGCCAGCAGCAGCTACGGCGGGGGGTTCACAGATACGCAGTATTTT.

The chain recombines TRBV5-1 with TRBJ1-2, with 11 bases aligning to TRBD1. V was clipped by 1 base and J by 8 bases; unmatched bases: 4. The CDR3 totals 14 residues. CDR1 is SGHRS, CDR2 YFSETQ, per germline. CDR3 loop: CASSLQGQGEGYTF. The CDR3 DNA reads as TGCGCCAGCAGCTTGCAGGGACAGGGGGAAGGCTACACCTTC.

CDR3 region: CASSPSTGNYGYTF. The CDR3 DNA reads TGTGCCAGCAGCCCCTCGACAGGAAACTATGGCTACACCTTC. The rearrangement links TRBV7-9 to TRBJ1-2, with a tentative D call TRBD1 (6 bases). The CDR3 is 14 residues long. The V end was cut by 5 bases, the J end by 2 bases, with 12 bases between. Germline V lookup: CDR1 SEHNR, CDR2 FQNEAQ (reference sequence).

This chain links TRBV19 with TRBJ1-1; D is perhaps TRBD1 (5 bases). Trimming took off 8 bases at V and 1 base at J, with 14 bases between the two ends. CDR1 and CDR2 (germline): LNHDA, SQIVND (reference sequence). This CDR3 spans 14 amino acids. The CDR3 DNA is TGTGCCAGTTCTTACCGGGACTGGAACACTGAAGCTTTCTTT. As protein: CASSYRDWNTEAFF.

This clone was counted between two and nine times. The CDR3 DNA follows: TGCGCCAGCAGCTTGGGGCCCCCGTCCTACGAGCAGTACTTC. Its translation: CASSLGPPSYEQYF. The chain links TRBV5-1 to TRBJ2-7, with D uncertain. Germline lookup yields CDR1 SGHRS and CDR2 YFSETQ. The CDR3 totals 14 residues. V shed 0 bases and J shed 1 base, with 8 bases lying between them. Full variable domain (remainder filled in from reference TRBV5-1 and TRBJ2-7): KAGVTQTPRYLIKTRGQQVTLSCSPISGHRSVSWYQQTPGQGLQFLFEYFSETQRNKGNFPGRFSGRQFSNSRSEMNVSTLELGDSALYLCASSLGPPSYEQYFGPGTRLTVT.

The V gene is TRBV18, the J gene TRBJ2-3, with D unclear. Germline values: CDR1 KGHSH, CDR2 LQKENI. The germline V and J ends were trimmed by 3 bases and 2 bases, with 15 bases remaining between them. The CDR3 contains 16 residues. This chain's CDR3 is CASSPPGPRSTDTQYF. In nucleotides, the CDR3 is TGTGCCAGCTCACCCCCAGGCCCTCGGTCCACAGATACGCAGTATTTT.

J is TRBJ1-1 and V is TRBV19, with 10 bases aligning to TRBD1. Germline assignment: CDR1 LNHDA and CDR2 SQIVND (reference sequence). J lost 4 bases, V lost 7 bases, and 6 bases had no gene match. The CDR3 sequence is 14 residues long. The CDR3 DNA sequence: TGTGCCAGTATTGACAGGGGGCAATTCACTGAAGCTTTCTTT. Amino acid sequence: CASIDRGQFTEAFF. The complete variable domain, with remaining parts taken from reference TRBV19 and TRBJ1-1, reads DGGITQSPKYLFRKEGQNVTLSCEQNLNHDAMYWYRQDPGQGLRLIYYSQIVNDFQKGDIAEGYSVSREKKESFPLTVTSAQKNPTAFYLCASIDRGQFTEAFFGQGTRLTVV.

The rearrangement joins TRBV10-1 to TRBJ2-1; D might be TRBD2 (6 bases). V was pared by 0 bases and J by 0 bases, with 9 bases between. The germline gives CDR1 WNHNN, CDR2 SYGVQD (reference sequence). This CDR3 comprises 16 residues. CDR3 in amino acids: CASSESRLDSYNEQFF. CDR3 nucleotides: TGCGCCAGCAGTGAGTCTCGACTAGACTCCTACAATGAGCAGTTCTTC.

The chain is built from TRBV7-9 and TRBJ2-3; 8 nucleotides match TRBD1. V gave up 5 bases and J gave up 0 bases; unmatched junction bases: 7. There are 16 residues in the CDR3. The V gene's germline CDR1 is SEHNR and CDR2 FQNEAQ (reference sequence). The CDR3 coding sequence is TGTGCCAGCAGCCCTGGGACAGGATCTAGCACAGATACGCAGTATTTT. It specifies CASSPGTGSSTDTQYF. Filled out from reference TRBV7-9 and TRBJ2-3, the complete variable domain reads DTGVSQNPRHKITKRGQNVTFRCDPISEHNRLYWYRQTLGQGPEFLTYFQNEAQLEKSRLLSDRFSAERPKGSFSTLEIQRTEQGDSAMYLCASSPGTGSSTDTQYFGPGTRLTVL.

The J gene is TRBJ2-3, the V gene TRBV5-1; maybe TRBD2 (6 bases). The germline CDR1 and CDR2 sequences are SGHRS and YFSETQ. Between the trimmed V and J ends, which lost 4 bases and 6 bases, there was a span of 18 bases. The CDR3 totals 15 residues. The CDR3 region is CASSRINGGSDTQYF. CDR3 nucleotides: TGCGCCAGCAGCCGAATTAACGGGGGTTCGGATACGCAGTATTTT.

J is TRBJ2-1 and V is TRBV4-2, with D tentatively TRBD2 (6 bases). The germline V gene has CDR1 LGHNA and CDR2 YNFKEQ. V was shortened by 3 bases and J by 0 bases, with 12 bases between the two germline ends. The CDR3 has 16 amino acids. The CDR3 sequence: CASSQTGGSSYNEQFF. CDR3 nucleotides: TGTGCCAGCAGCCAGACTGGGGGGAGCTCCTACAATGAGCAGTTCTTC.

The CDR3, as DNA: TGTGCCAGCAGCATGGGACTGCTTAAAAACATTCAGTACTTC. Its protein is CASSMGLLKNIQYF. The chain is built from TRBV7-8 and TRBJ2-4; perhaps TRBD2 as D (6 bases). The germline gives CDR1 SGHVS, CDR2 FQNEAQ. CDR3 length: 14 amino acids. V was shortened by 5 bases and J by 4 bases, with 12 bases between the two germline ends.

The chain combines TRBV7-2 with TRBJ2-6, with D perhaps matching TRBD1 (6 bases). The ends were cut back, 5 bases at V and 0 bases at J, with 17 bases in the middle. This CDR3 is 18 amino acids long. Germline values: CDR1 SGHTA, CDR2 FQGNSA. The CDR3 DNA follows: TGTGCCAGCAGCCGCCCGGACAGACCTTCCTCTGGGGCCAACGTCCTGACTTTC. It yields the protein CASSRPDRPSSGANVLTF.

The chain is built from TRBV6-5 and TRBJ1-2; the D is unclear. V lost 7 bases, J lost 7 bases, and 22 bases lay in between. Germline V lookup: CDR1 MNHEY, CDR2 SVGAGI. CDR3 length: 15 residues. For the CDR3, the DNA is TGTGCCAGCACCCCCCGACTCGCAGGCCGGGGTGGCTACACCTTC. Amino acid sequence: CASTPRLAGRGGYTF.

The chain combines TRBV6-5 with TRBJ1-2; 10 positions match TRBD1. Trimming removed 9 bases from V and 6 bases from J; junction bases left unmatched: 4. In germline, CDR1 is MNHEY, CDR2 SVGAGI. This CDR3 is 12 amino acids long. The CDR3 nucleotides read TGTGCCAGTCGACAGGGGGCTGATGGCTACACCTTC. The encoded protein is CASRQGADGYTF.

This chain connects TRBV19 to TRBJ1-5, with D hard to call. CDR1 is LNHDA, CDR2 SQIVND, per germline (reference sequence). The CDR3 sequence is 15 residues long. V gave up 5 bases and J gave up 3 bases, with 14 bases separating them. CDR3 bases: TGTGCCAGTAGTCCTGGGAGGGCCTCCAATCAGCCCCAGCATTTT. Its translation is CASSPGRASNQPQHF.

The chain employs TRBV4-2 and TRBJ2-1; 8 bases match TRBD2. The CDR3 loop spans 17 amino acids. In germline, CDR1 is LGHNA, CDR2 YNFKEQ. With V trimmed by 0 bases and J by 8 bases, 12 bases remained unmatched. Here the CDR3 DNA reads TGTGCCAGCAGCCAAGATCAAGGAGCGGGGGCCGCGTATGAGCAGTTCTTC. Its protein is CASSQDQGAGAAYEQFF.

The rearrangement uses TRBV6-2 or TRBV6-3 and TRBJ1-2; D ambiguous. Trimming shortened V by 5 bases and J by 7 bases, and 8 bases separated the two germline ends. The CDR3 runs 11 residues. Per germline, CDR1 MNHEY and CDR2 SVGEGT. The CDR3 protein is CASSESFGYTF. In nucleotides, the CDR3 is TGTGCCAGCAGTGAGAGCTTTGGCTACACCTTC.

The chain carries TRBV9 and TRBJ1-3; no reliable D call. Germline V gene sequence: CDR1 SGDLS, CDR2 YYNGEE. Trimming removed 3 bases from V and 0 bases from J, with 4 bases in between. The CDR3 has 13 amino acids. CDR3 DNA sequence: TGTGCCAGCAGCGGTCACTCTGGAAACACCATATATTTT. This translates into CASSGHSGNTIYF.

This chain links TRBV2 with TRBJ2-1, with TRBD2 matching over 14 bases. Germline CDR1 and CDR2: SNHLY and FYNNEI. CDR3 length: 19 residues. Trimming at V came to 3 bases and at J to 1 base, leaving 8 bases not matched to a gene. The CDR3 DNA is TGTGCCAGCAGTGACCCGACTAGCGGGGGGGCCGTATCCTACAATGAGCAGTTCTTC. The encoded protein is CASSDPTSGGAVSYNEQFF.

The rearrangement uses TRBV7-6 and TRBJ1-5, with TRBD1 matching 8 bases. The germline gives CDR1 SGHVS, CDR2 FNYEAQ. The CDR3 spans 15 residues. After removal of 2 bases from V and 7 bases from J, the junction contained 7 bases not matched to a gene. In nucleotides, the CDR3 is TGTGCCAGCAGCTTACAGTCAGGGGGCTGGCAGCCCCAGCATTTT. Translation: CASSLQSGGWQPQHF.

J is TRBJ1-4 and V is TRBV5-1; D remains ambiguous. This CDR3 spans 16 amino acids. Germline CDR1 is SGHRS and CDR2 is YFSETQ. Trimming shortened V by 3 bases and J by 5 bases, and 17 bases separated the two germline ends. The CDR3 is CASSSLLAGANEKLFF. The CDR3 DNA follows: TGCGCCAGCAGCTCGCTACTCGCGGGTGCGAATGAAAAACTGTTTTTT.

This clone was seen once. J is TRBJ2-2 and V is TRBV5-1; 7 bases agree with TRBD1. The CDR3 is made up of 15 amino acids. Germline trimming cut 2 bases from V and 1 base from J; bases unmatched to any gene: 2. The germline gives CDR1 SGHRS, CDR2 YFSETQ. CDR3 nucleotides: TGCGCCAGCAGCTTCAGGACAGGGAACACCGGGGAGCTGTTTTTT. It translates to CASSFRTGNTGELFF.

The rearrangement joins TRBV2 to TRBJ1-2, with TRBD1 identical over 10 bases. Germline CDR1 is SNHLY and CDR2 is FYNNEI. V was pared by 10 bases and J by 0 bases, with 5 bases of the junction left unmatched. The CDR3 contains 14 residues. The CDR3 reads CANAGTGANYGYTF. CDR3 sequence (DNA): TGTGCCAACGCGGGGACAGGGGCTAACTATGGCTACACCTTC.